The 17 T cell receptor beta chains below all came from one sample that was sequenced in a study of blood T cell repertoires in COVID-19. Profiled with immunoSEQ multiplex PCR; TCRdb holds only in-frame clones, not every one. The data contain over 150,000 clones, roughly 87% of them singletons. The sequencing input was PBMCs or T cells enriched from blood (not recorded which). The receptors shown here come from a woman in her 30s who had recovered from COVID-19.

This sequence joins TRBV10-3 and TRBJ1-3; 9 bases are shared with TRBD1. Germline values: CDR1 ENHRY, CDR2 SYGVKD. The CDR3 is made up of 14 amino acids. The ends lost 4 bases at V and 2 bases at J; junction bases unmatched: 0. The CDR3 protein is CAISGTGAGNTIYF. In nucleotides, the CDR3 is TGTGCCATCAGTGGGACAGGGGCTGGAAACACCATATATTTT.

The chain links TRBV30 to TRBJ1-5, with D tentatively TRBD1 (5 bases). Deletions cut 1 base from V and 7 bases from J, with 17 bases between. The germline V gene encodes CDR1 GTSNPN and CDR2 SVGIG (reference sequence). This CDR3 contains 15 residues. As DNA, the CDR3 is TGTGCCTGGAGTGAGGACACCGGGAGAAAGCAGCCCCAGCATTTT. This codes for CAWSEDTGRKQPQHF.

This clone was found a few times. This chain links TRBV18 with TRBJ2-7; weak D call: TRBD2 (7 bases). CDR3 size: 15 residues. V was pared by 6 bases and J by 5 bases, with 20 bases between. CDR1 is KGHSH, CDR2 LQKENI, per germline. The CDR3 loop reads CASSPSGGGVNEQYF. The DNA for the CDR3 is TGTGCCAGCTCCCCTAGTGGGGGGGGCGTGAACGAGCAGTACTTC.

The chain couples TRBV14 to TRBJ1-4, with D tentatively TRBD1 (5 bases). The CDR3 consists of 15 residues. Germline V gene data show CDR1 as SGHDN and CDR2 as FVKESK. V lost 1 base and J lost 8, with 14 bases in between. The CDR3 DNA reads as TGTGCCAGCAGCCAAGGGAAGGGGCGCGCCGAAAAACTGTTTTTT. Amino acids: CASSQGKGRAEKLFF.

The V call is TRBV20-1, the J call TRBJ2-5; 11 positions match TRBD2. Germline CDR1 reads DFQATT; CDR2 reads SNEGSKA (reference sequence). J was trimmed by 3 bases and V by 3 bases; bases with no gene match: 3. CDR3 length: 14 residues. CDR3 in amino acids: CSASASGGKETQYF. Written as DNA, the CDR3 is TGCAGTGCTAGTGCTAGCGGGGGGAAAGAGACCCAGTACTTC.

The chain recombines TRBV24-1 with TRBJ2-2; TRBD1 matches at 9 bases. This CDR3 contains 15 residues. The trim removed 9 bases at V and 6 bases at J, leaving 10 bases unmatched. CDR1 is KGHDR, CDR2 SFDVKD, per germline. The CDR3 region is CATERDDRGSGELFF. Written as DNA, the CDR3 is TGTGCCACCGAGCGCGACGACAGGGGGTCCGGGGAGCTGTTTTTT.

The V and J genes are TRBV30 and TRBJ1-1; no clear D. The germline CDR1 and CDR2 sequences are GTSNPN and SVGIG (reference sequence). This CDR3 spans 12 amino acids. The V gene lost 3 bases and the J gene lost 0 bases, with 5 bases spanning the gap. The CDR3: CAWSSLNTEAFF. DNA of the CDR3: TGTGCCTGGAGCTCTCTGAACACTGAAGCTTTCTTT.

The rearrangement links TRBV2 to TRBJ1-6, with 10 bases fitting TRBD1. The CDR3 has 16 residues. Germline CDR1 reads SNHLY; CDR2 reads FYNNEI. V was clipped by 6 bases and J by 5 bases; unmatched bases: 7. The DNA of the CDR3 is TGTGCCAGCAGGAAAGGACAGGGGGTTGATAATTCACCCCTCCACTTT. Its translation: CASRKGQGVDNSPLHF.

V is TRBV5-6 and J is TRBJ2-1; TRBD1 is a possible D gene (6 bases). The CDR3 length is 16 residues. V shed 3 bases and J shed 6 bases, with 19 bases lying between them. Germline-derived CDR1 and CDR2 are SGHDT and YYEEEE. The CDR3 coding sequence is TGTGCCAGCAGCTCGTGGGGGACAAGGATCTCCAATGAGCAGTTCTTC. This translates into CASSSWGTRISNEQFF.

This chain connects TRBV29-1 to TRBJ2-5; 8 positions match TRBD2. The CDR3 spans 15 residues. CDR1 SQVTM and CDR2 ANQGSEA come from the germline V gene. V lost 3 bases and J lost 2; bases outside the gene matches: 8. CDR3 sequence (DNA): TGCAGCGTTGATCTTAGCGGGGAAGCTCAAGAGACCCAGTACTTC. As protein: CSVDLSGEAQETQYF.

This chain connects TRBV28 to TRBJ1-3, with D tentatively TRBD1 (5 bases). CDR3 length equals 14 residues. Germline CDR1 and CDR2: MDHEN and SYDVKM. The ends were cut back, 4 bases at V and 3 bases at J, with 10 bases in the middle. The CDR3 region has the DNA TGTGCCAGCAGTTCGCAGGGCTATGGAAACACCATATATTTT. Protein: CASSSQGYGNTIYF.

The chain employs TRBV18 and TRBJ1-6; 8 bases agree with TRBD1. The ends lost 3 bases at V and 7 bases at J; junction bases unmatched: 11. Per germline, CDR1 KGHSH and CDR2 LQKENI. CDR3 length: 17 amino acids. In nucleotides, the CDR3 is TGTGCCAGCTCACCGACCCCGGACAGGGAGGCGAATTCACCCCTCCACTTT. Encoded protein: CASSPTPDREANSPLHF. The entire variable domain, with the rest obtained from reference TRBV18 and TRBJ1-6, is as follows: NAGVMQNPRHLVRRRGQEARLRCSPMKGHSHVYWYRQLPEEGLKFMVYLQKENIIDESGMPKERFSAEFPKEGPSILRIQQVVRGDSAAYFCASSPTPDREANSPLHFGNGTRLTVT.

This sequence joins TRBV4-3 and TRBJ2-3; 9 bases fit TRBD2. The CDR3 covers 17 residues. V lost 1 base to trimming and J lost 4 bases; unmatched junction nucleotides: 9. CDR1 LGHNA and CDR2 YSLEER come from the germline V gene. This CDR3 reads CASSQVGDSGSPDTQYF. Written as DNA, the CDR3 is TGCGCCAGCAGCCAAGTAGGGGATAGCGGGAGCCCAGATACGCAGTATTTT.

CDR3 protein: CASSRAGPGTEAFF. For the CDR3, the DNA is TGTGCCAGCAGCCGGGCGGGCCCAGGTACTGAAGCTTTCTTT. The chain couples TRBV3-1 (or the pseudogene TRBV3-2) to TRBJ1-1; unclear D gene. This CDR3 comprises 14 residues. Germline V gene lookup returns CDR1 LGHDT and CDR2 YNNKEL (reference sequence). The V end was cut by 4 bases, the J end by 5 bases, with 14 bases between.

V usage is TRBV18 and J usage is TRBJ1-3; no reliable D call. V dropped 5 bases and J dropped 6 bases, with 17 bases sitting between them. Germline loops: CDR1 KGHSH, CDR2 LQKENI. The CDR3 covers 15 residues. The CDR3 coding sequence is TGTGCCAGCTCAGCCGACGGGGTTGCCGAAAACACCATATATTTT. This codes for CASSADGVAENTIYF.

The chain recombines TRBV7-2 with TRBJ1-1; D call uncertain. The CDR3 loop spans 14 amino acids. The V gene's germline CDR1 is SGHTA and CDR2 FQGNSA. V shed 5 bases and J shed 4 bases, with 14 bases lying between them. The CDR3 region has the DNA TGTGCCAGCAGCCCGCTTGGGCAGAGCACTGAAGCTTTCTTT. It specifies CASSPLGQSTEAFF.

This clone has a single count. The V gene is TRBV19, the J gene TRBJ1-1, with D uncertain. Germline CDR1 and CDR2: LNHDA and SQIVND (reference sequence). The CDR3 runs 11 residues. V was cut by 3 bases and J by 6 bases, with 5 bases left in between. CDR3 DNA sequence: TGTGCCAGTAGTATGAGGGCTGAAGCTTTCTTT. Translation gives CASSMRAEAFF.